These 17 T cell receptor beta chains were sequenced from one sample in a study of CD8+CD57+ T cells in acquired aplastic anemia. General study results and limits: Patients' CD8+CD57+ cells proved less diverse than their total CD4+ and CD8+ pools, researchers found.

Before being chosen for sequencing, patients had shown CD8+CD57+ cell expansion by flow cytometry. Their target antigens are unknown. Genomic DNA, the template, was used for profiling of the TCR beta VDJ and CDR3. TCRdb passed the reads through MiXCR, listing each CDR3 protein once. The table has 15,000 to 20,000 distinct CDR3 sequences, roughly two fifths seen once. The sample was CD8+CD57+ T cells sorted from PBMCs. Specified subset: bead-enriched CD8+CD57+ effector memory T cells from SAA patients. These receptors were collected from a human donor with aplastic anemia.

The chain joins TRBV10-3 to TRBJ2-3; 11 nucleotides match TRBD1. Per the germline V gene, CDR1 is ENHRY and CDR2 is SYGVKD. The CDR3 is made up of 19 amino acids. V was clipped by 4 bases and J by 3 bases; unmatched bases: 15. The CDR3 coding sequence is TGTGCCATCAGTGCGATTTTTAGGACAGGGGGCGGTGGTACAGATACGCAGTATTTT. Translated: CAISAIFRTGGGGTDTQYF.

This clonotype was seen only a few times. The chain recombines TRBV12-3 or TRBV12-4 with TRBJ2-1; unclear D gene. The CDR3 loop spans 14 amino acids. V lost 4 bases, J lost 0 bases, and 7 bases lay in between. This chain's CDR3 is CASSSIRSYNEQFF. The CDR3, as DNA: TGTGCCAGCAGTTCTATTCGCTCCTACAATGAGCAGTTCTTC.

This clonotype showed up many times. CDR3 DNA sequence: TGTGCCATCAGTGAGTCGAGTAGCTCCTACAATGAGCAGTTCTTC. Amino acids: CAISESSSSYNEQFF. The rearrangement joins TRBV10-3 to TRBJ2-1; D uncertain. The CDR3 sequence is 15 residues long. Trimming shortened V by 0 bases and J by 0 bases, and 6 bases separated the two germline ends. Germline V lookup: CDR1 ENHRY, CDR2 SYGVKD.

In this sample, this clonotype turned up a few times. The J gene is TRBJ2-2, the V gene TRBV7-9; possibly TRBD1 for D (6 bases). The V end was cut by 1 base, the J end by 13 bases, with 10 bases between. This CDR3 spans 12 amino acids. Germline-derived CDR1 and CDR2 are SEHNR and FQNEAQ (reference sequence). CDR3: CASSLEDRTLFF. The CDR3 DNA reads as TGTGCCAGCAGCTTAGAAGACAGGACGCTGTTTTTT.

This clonotype was counted many times. The genes are TRBV15 and TRBJ2-1, with 8 bases that match TRBD1. With V trimmed by 3 bases and J by 5 bases, 12 bases remained unmatched. CDR1 is LNHNV, CDR2 YYDKDF, per germline (reference sequence). The CDR3 is made up of 17 amino acids. The CDR3 sequence: CATSSLHPGQADNEQFF. The CDR3 DNA reads TGTGCCACCAGCAGCTTACATCCGGGACAGGCGGACAATGAGCAGTTCTTC.

This sequence joins TRBV19 and TRBJ1-5, with 11 bases fitting TRBD1. The CDR3 loop spans 16 amino acids. The V and J ends lost 6 bases and 5 bases, in that order; junction bases with no gene match: 9. CDR1 is LNHDA and CDR2 is SQIVND in the germline V gene (reference sequence). CDR3 loop: CASRKTGQGVHQPQHF. In nucleotides, the CDR3 is TGTGCCAGTAGGAAAACGGGACAGGGGGTCCATCAGCCCCAGCATTTT.

Comment on this clonotype: The junction does not match germline at one end; this may be a read error. V and J are TRBV6-4 and TRBJ2-5, with a weak D call TRBD1 (8 bases). CDR3 length: 14 residues. In germline, CDR1 is MRHNA, CDR2 SNTAGT. CDR3 coding DNA: TGTACCAGCAGTCCGACAGGGGAGGGGGAGACCCAGTACTTC. It encodes CTSSPTGEGETQYF.

The chain employs TRBV6-5 and TRBJ1-6, with D unclear. Trimming removed 4 bases from V and 9 bases from J, with 13 bases in between. From germline, CDR1 is MNHEY and CDR2 SVGAGI. This CDR3 comprises 14 residues. The CDR3 DNA follows: TGTGCCAGCAGTTGGGGTCCGGAAAGTTCACCCCTCCACTTT. This translates into CASSWGPESSPLHF.

This clonotype showed up just once. This chain links TRBV7-6 with TRBJ1-1; TRBD1 might be the D (6 bases). Germline lookup yields CDR1 SGHVS and CDR2 FNYEAQ. Trimming stripped 1 base from V and 6 bases from J, with 6 bases between. This CDR3 is 12 amino acids long. The CDR3 region has the DNA TGTGCCAGCAGCTTAGGGGGGCCTGAAGCTTTCTTT. Encoded protein: CASSLGGPEAFF. The full variable domain, completed using reference TRBV7-6 and TRBJ1-1, is GAGVSQSPRYKVTKRGQDVALRCDPISGHVSLYWYRQALGQGPEFLTYFNYEAQQDKSGLPNDRFSAERPEGSISTLTIQRTEQRDSAMYRCASSLGGPEAFFGQGTRLTVV.

Many counts were recorded for this clonotype. This chain joins TRBV15 and TRBJ2-7; D could derive from TRBD1 or TRBD2 (5 bases each). Germline CDR1 is LNHNV and CDR2 is YYDKDF (reference sequence). Trimming shortened V by 5 bases and J by 7 bases, and 27 bases separated the two germline ends. The CDR3 runs to 17 residues. CDR3 sequence: CATSSDQRGAGPLEQYF. As DNA, the CDR3 is TGTGCCACCAGCTCCGATCAGAGGGGTGCAGGTCCTCTAGAGCAGTACTTC. Looking up the rest from reference TRBV15 and TRBJ2-7 gives the full variable domain: DAMVIQNPRYQVTQFGKPVTLSCSQTLNHNVMYWYQQKSSQAPKLLFHYYDKDFNNEADTPDNFQSRRPNTSFCFLDIRSPGLGDTAMYLCATSSDQRGAGPLEQYFGPGTRLTVT.

V usage is TRBV7-9 and J usage is TRBJ1-2, with unresolved D. V was trimmed by 5 bases and J by 2 bases, leaving 15 bases between them. The CDR3 has 15 amino acids. Germline V gene data show CDR1 as SEHNR and CDR2 as FQNEAQ (reference sequence). The CDR3 DNA is TGTGCCAGCAGCGCCGGGAGTGGGCGAAACTATGGCTACACCTTC. The encoded protein is CASSAGSGRNYGYTF.

This chain links TRBV5-1 with TRBJ2-5; D call uncertain. There are 12 residues in the CDR3. Trimming removed 1 base at V and 2 bases at J, with 3 bases between. Germline V gene data show CDR1 as SGHRS and CDR2 as YFSETQ. CDR3 nucleotides: TGCGCCAGCAGCTTGCCTCAAGAGACCCAGTACTTC. It yields the protein CASSLPQETQYF.

The chain recombines TRBV19 with TRBJ1-1; weak D call: TRBD1 (5 bases). Germline V CDR1 and CDR2: LNHDA, SQIVND (reference sequence). The CDR3 contains 14 residues. Trimming took off 7 bases at V and 4 bases at J, with 16 bases between the two ends. This chain's CDR3 is CASTIGGFSTEAFF. DNA for the CDR3: TGTGCCAGTACCATCGGGGGTTTTAGCACTGAAGCTTTCTTT.

V usage is TRBV12-3 or TRBV12-4 and J usage is TRBJ2-5; D is tentatively TRBD1 or TRBD2 (5 bases each). V was shortened by 4 bases and J by 5 bases, with 17 bases between the two germline ends. This CDR3 is built from 15 residues. CDR3 bases: TGTGCCAGCAGTTCTATAGGGACCGCATGGGAGACCCAGTACTTC. The encoded protein is CASSSIGTAWETQYF.

The V call is TRBV12-3 or TRBV12-4, the J call TRBJ2-4, with a tentative D call TRBD2 (5 bases). V gave up 7 bases and J gave up 9 bases, with 10 bases separating them. The CDR3 contains 11 residues. The CDR3 DNA is TGTGCCAGCACCCAAGAGGGCATTCAGTACTTC. This gives the protein CASTQEGIQYF.

This clonotype was observed a few times. This clone may be a read error of a much larger clone one base away. The V call is TRBV6-1, the J call TRBJ2-2; D uncertain. The length of the CDR3 is 15 residues. Germline loops: CDR1 MNHNS, CDR2 SASEGT. CDR3 bases: TGTGGCAGCAGTGAAGAGGTGGGGAACACCGGGGAGCTGTTTTTT. This encodes CGSSEEVGNTGELFF.

The CDR3 DNA reads as TGTGCCATCAGTGACAGTTTAACAGATACGCAGTATTTT. This encodes CAISDSLTDTQYF. The chain uses TRBV10-3 and TRBJ2-3, with D unclear. The V end lost 3 bases, the J end lost 3 bases, and 7 bases lay between the germline ends. Germline V gene lookup returns CDR1 ENHRY and CDR2 SYGVKD. This CDR3 is 13 amino acids long.